This T cell receptor (beta chain) originates from a study of T cell responses to AZD1222 COVID-19 vaccine. Study results and caveats: Following two doses of AZD1222, Spike-specific TCR breadth and depth rose. Spike was spanned by vaccine-associated CD4 TCRs, with dominance at 160-218 and 743-854. Repertoires in all cases were sampled only once the peak T cell response had passed.

The assay was immunoSEQ multiplex PCR, and TCRdb's table has in-frame clones only and misses some. The table lists more than 120,000 clones, around 91% of them singletons. With V trimmed by 7 bases and J by 7 bases, 6 bases remained unmatched. Germline lookup yields CDR1 SNHLY and CDR2 FYNNEI. This CDR3 has 12 amino acids. Both about-4-week and about-12-week second-dose recipients were combined. As to this clone: What it binds is unknown.

The sequencing here drew on peripheral blood, taken 28 days after the second AZD1222 dose. J is TRBJ1-1 and V is TRBV2, with TRBD1 identical over 7 bases. The source of this sequence is an adult who received the AZD1222 COVID-19 vaccine. The CDR3 DNA reads as TGTGCCAGCATTCCGGGACAGCTTGAAGCTTTCTTT. This sequence encodes CASIPGQLEAFF. The full variable domain, rest sourced from reference TRBV2 and TRBJ1-1, is EPEVTQTPSHQVTQMGQEVILRCVPISNHLYFYWYRQILGQKVEFLVSFYNNEISEKSEIFDDQFSVERPDGSNFTLKIRSTKLEDSAMYFCASIPGQLEAFFGQGTRLTVV.